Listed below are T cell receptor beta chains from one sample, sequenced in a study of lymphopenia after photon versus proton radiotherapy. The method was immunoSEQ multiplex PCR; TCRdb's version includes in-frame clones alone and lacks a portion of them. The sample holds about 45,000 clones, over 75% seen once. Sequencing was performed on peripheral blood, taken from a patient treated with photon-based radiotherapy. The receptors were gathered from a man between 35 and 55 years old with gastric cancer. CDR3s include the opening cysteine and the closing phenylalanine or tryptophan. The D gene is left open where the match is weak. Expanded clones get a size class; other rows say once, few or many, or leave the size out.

cdr3_aa: CASIWGGSTDTQYF
cdr3_nt: TGTGCCAGCATTTGGGGGGGGAGCACAGATACGCAGTATTTT
j_call: TRBJ2-3
clone_size: -
v_call: TRBV6-1
d_call: TRBD2

cdr3_aa: CASSSEGGTQYF
cdr3_nt: TGTGCCAGCAGCTCCGAGGGTGGTACGCAGTATTTT
j_call: TRBJ2-3
clone_size: -
v_call: TRBV7-9
d_call: -

cdr3_aa: CASSQDQGWRTEAFF
cdr3_nt: TGCGCCAGCAGCCAAGATCAGGGATGGAGAACTGAAGCTTTCTTT
j_call: TRBJ1-1
clone_size: -
v_call: TRBV4-3
d_call: -

cdr3_aa: CASSQARPGIPTDTQYF
cdr3_nt: TGCGCCAGCAGCCAAGCTCGACCGGGGATTCCCACAGATACGCAGTATTTT
j_call: TRBJ2-3
clone_size: once
v_call: TRBV4-1
d_call: -

cdr3_aa: CAGGGYNEQFF
cdr3_nt: TGTGCCGGGGGAGGCTACAATGAGCAGTTCTTC
j_call: TRBJ2-1
clone_size: -
v_call: TRBV5-8
d_call: -

cdr3_aa: CASSQAGQSTDTQYF
cdr3_nt: TGTGCCAGCAGCCAGGCAGGGCAAAGCACAGATACGCAGTATTTT
j_call: TRBJ2-3
clone_size: -
v_call: TRBV4-2
d_call: -

cdr3_aa: CASSLNREPDTQYF
cdr3_nt: TGTGCCAGCAGTTTAAACAGGGAACCAGATACGCAGTATTTT
j_call: TRBJ2-3
clone_size: -
v_call: TRBV27
d_call: -

cdr3_aa: CASSIGTDTGELFF
cdr3_nt: TGTGCCAGTAGTATAGGAACCGACACCGGGGAGCTGTTTTTT
j_call: TRBJ2-2
clone_size: -
v_call: TRBV19
d_call: -

cdr3_aa: CASSPGTAPNYGYTF
cdr3_nt: TGTGCCAGCAGCCCCGGGACAGCCCCTAACTATGGCTACACCTTC
j_call: TRBJ1-2
clone_size: -
v_call: TRBV14
d_call: TRBD1

cdr3_aa: CASSDQETQYF
cdr3_nt: TGTGCCAGCAGCGACCAAGAGACCCAGTACTTC
j_call: TRBJ2-5
clone_size: -
v_call: TRBV9
d_call: -

cdr3_aa: CASSGTVSTDTQYF
cdr3_nt: TGTGCCAGCAGCGGGACAGTTAGCACAGATACGCAGTATTTT
j_call: TRBJ2-3
clone_size: -
v_call: TRBV9
d_call: -

cdr3_aa: CASSIGTGELFF
cdr3_nt: TGTGCCAGCAGTATAGGGACAGGGGAGCTGTTTTTT
j_call: TRBJ2-2
clone_size: -
v_call: TRBV6-1
d_call: -

cdr3_aa: CASSQGAGEAFF
cdr3_nt: TGTGCCAGCTCCCAGGGGGCAGGTGAAGCTTTCTTT
j_call: TRBJ1-1
clone_size: -
v_call: TRBV18
d_call: TRBD1

cdr3_aa: CASSEALLAGTRVPGELFF
cdr3_nt: TGTGCCAGCAGTGAAGCGCTTCTCGCGGGCACGCGGGTCCCCGGGGAGCTGTTTTTT
j_call: TRBJ2-2
clone_size: few
v_call: TRBV2
d_call: -

cdr3_aa: CASSSQGAREGGPQETQYF
cdr3_nt: TGCGCCAGCAGTTCACAGGGGGCGCGCGAGGGCGGGCCCCAAGAGACCCAGTACTTC
j_call: TRBJ2-5
clone_size: -
v_call: TRBV10-1
d_call: TRBD1

cdr3_aa: CAWGGLYEQYF
cdr3_nt: TGTGCCTGGGGGGGTTTATACGAGCAGTACTTC
j_call: TRBJ2-7
clone_size: -
v_call: TRBV30
d_call: -

cdr3_aa: CASSLVEKLFF
cdr3_nt: TGTGCCAGCAGCTTAGTAGAAAAACTGTTTTTT
j_call: TRBJ1-4
clone_size: -
v_call: TRBV7-7
d_call: -

cdr3_aa: CASSLAGGGVSYEQYF
cdr3_nt: TGTGCCAGCAGCTTGGCTGGCGGGGGGGTCTCGTACGAGCAGTACTTC
j_call: TRBJ2-7
clone_size: -
v_call: TRBV5-4
d_call: TRBD2

cdr3_aa: CASSQEGGLPSRGEKLFF
cdr3_nt: TGCGCCAGCAGCCAAGAGGGCGGGCTGCCGTCCAGGGGGGAAAAACTGTTTTTT
j_call: TRBJ1-4
clone_size: few
v_call: TRBV4-1
d_call: TRBD1

cdr3_aa: CASRDRNYGYTF
cdr3_nt: TGTGCCAGTAGGGACCGTAACTATGGCTACACCTTC
j_call: TRBJ1-2
clone_size: -
v_call: TRBV19
d_call: -

cdr3_aa: CASSLLQGSNTGELFF
cdr3_nt: TGCGCCAGCAGCTTGTTACAGGGATCGAACACCGGGGAGCTGTTTTTT
j_call: TRBJ2-2
clone_size: -
v_call: TRBV5-1
d_call: -

cdr3_aa: CASSLRTVNYGYTF
cdr3_nt: TGTGCCAGCAGCTTACGCACAGTTAACTATGGCTACACCTTC
j_call: TRBJ1-2
clone_size: -
v_call: TRBV11-2
d_call: -

cdr3_aa: CASRTLEWGNYGYTF
cdr3_nt: TGTGCCAGTAGAACCTTGGAGTGGGGTAACTATGGCTACACCTTC
j_call: TRBJ1-2
clone_size: -
v_call: TRBV19
d_call: -

cdr3_aa: CASSQTTTGVENTIYF
cdr3_nt: TGCGCCAGCAGCCAAACCACGACAGGAGTGGAAAACACCATATATTTT
j_call: TRBJ1-3
clone_size: -
v_call: TRBV4-1
d_call: -

cdr3_aa: CASSPRTGPDTQYF
cdr3_nt: TGTGCCAGCAGCCCGAGGACAGGGCCAGATACGCAGTATTTT
j_call: TRBJ2-3
clone_size: -
v_call: TRBV11-1
d_call: TRBD1

cdr3_aa: CASSLRDTPGDGYTF
cdr3_nt: TGTGCCAGCAGTCTAAGGGACACCCCAGGTGATGGCTACACCTTC
j_call: TRBJ1-2
clone_size: -
v_call: TRBV2
d_call: -

cdr3_aa: CSVGQGTNEKLFF
cdr3_nt: TGCAGCGTGGGACAGGGAACTAATGAAAAACTGTTTTTT
j_call: TRBJ1-4
clone_size: -
v_call: TRBV29-1
d_call: TRBD1

cdr3_aa: CASRSGTGAFGYTF
cdr3_nt: TGTGCCAGCAGGTCCGGGACAGGGGCTTTCGGCTACACCTTC
j_call: TRBJ1-2
clone_size: -
v_call: TRBV7-3
d_call: TRBD1

cdr3_aa: CASSLDFGSYEQYF
cdr3_nt: TGCGCCAGCAGCTTGGATTTCGGATCCTACGAGCAGTACTTC
j_call: TRBJ2-7
clone_size: -
v_call: TRBV5-1
d_call: -

cdr3_aa: CASSLPGQGSYEQYF
cdr3_nt: TGTGCCAGCAGCCTACCGGGACAGGGAAGCTACGAGCAGTACTTC
j_call: TRBJ2-7
clone_size: -
v_call: TRBV2
d_call: TRBD1